The present TCR beta chain was sequenced within a study of T cell responses to AZD1222 COVID-19 vaccine. Generated by immunoSEQ multiplex PCR, the TCRdb table keeps only in-frame clones and is missing some. The sample includes over 120,000 clones, around 89% of them seen just once. This CDR3 is built from 16 residues. Germline CDR1 is SGHVS and CDR2 is FNYEAQ. V was clipped by 6 bases and J by 5 bases; unmatched bases: 14. The chain uses TRBV7-6 and TRBJ2-7, with TRBD2 matching over 9 bases. This clonotype was sampled from an adult in good health. Source: peripheral blood, taken on day 0 of AZD1222 vaccination. In DNA, the CDR3 is TGTGCCAGCAGTCGCGGGGTAGCGGGGGCCCCGCACGAGCAGTACTTC. Its protein product is CASSRGVAGAPHEQYF.